One and the same sample provided the 6 T cell receptor beta chains below, sequenced in a study of shared clonotypes between healthy human individuals. The assay was immunoSEQ multiplex PCR, and TCRdb's table has in-frame clones only and misses some. The sample has about 980,000 clones; approximately 80% are singletons. The material sequenced was memory CD4+ T cells sorted from blood. As to subset: CD45RA-negative fraction. The receptors stem from a man younger than 30 in good health.

The chain links TRBV19 to TRBJ1-1; D unclear. The germline V gene encodes CDR1 LNHDA and CDR2 SQIVND (reference sequence). CDR3 size: 13 residues. Trimming removed 5 bases at V and 0 bases at J, with 7 bases between. The CDR3 is CASSRTLNTEAFF. CDR3 DNA: TGTGCCAGTAGTCGAACGTTGAACACTGAAGCTTTCTTT.

This clone has a single count. This chain joins TRBV7-9 and TRBJ1-2; 12 nucleotides agree with TRBD1. The junction had 5 bases not matched to a gene; V was cut back by 5 bases and J by 7 bases. Germline lookup yields CDR1 SEHNR and CDR2 FQNEAQ (reference sequence). The CDR3 spans 14 residues. The CDR3 reads CASSLGQGAPGYTF. The DNA for the CDR3 is TGTGCCAGCAGCCTGGGACAGGGGGCGCCTGGCTACACCTTC. The full variable domain, with the rest looked up from reference TRBV7-9 and TRBJ1-2, is DTGVSQNPRHKITKRGQNVTFRCDPISEHNRLYWYRQTLGQGPEFLTYFQNEAQLEKSRLLSDRFSAERPKGSFSTLEIQRTEQGDSAMYLCASSLGQGAPGYTFGSGTRLTVV.

The gene calls are TRBV6-6 and TRBJ1-1, with TRBD1 matching over 8 bases. This CDR3 spans 15 amino acids. The germline CDR1 and CDR2 sequences are MNHNY and SVGAGI (reference sequence). The V segment lost 2 bases and the J segment 5 bases; nucleotides outside the gene matches: 7. The CDR3 spells CASSYPGQGGTEAFF. Here the CDR3 DNA reads TGTGCCAGCAGTTACCCAGGACAGGGAGGTACTGAAGCTTTCTTT.

Points on this clone: This may be a read error, as it is one base from a much larger clone. The chain carries TRBV7-3 and TRBJ2-6; D is unresolved. This CDR3 comprises 14 residues. Looked up from germline, CDR1 is SGHTA and CDR2 is FQGTGA. V was clipped by 2 bases and J by 0 bases, with 2 bases between them. Here the CDR3 reads CASSLDSGANVLTF. The CDR3 DNA follows: TGTGCCAGCAGCTTAGACTCTGGGGCCAACGTCCTGACTTTC.

This sequence joins TRBV19 and TRBJ2-4; D perhaps matches TRBD1 (6 bases). V was trimmed by 5 bases and J by 0 bases, leaving 8 bases between them. The CDR3 length is 14 residues. Germline CDR1 is LNHDA and CDR2 is SQIVND (reference sequence). As DNA, the CDR3 is TGTGCCAGTAGTCAACAGGGAGCCAAAAACATTCAGTACTTC. It encodes CASSQQGAKNIQYF.

CDR3 protein: CASSFLAVLTDTQYF. The CDR3 DNA sequence: TGTGCCAGCAGTTTCCTAGCGGTTCTCACAGATACGCAGTATTTT. The V call is TRBV27, the J call TRBJ2-3; 7 bases agree with TRBD2. The CDR3 totals 15 residues. V lost 3 bases, J lost 2 bases, and 5 bases stayed unmatched. Germline values: CDR1 MNHEY, CDR2 SMNVEV (reference sequence).